This T cell receptor (beta chain) derives from a study of blood T cell repertoires in COVID-19. Study information: In each case, the material was cDNA or gDNA derived from T cells, B-cell-depleted T cells, or PBMCs.

The study recruited people aged about 18 to 95 years across 20 to 30 US areas. Self-reported history from a screening survey and questionnaire set each donor's cohort. All recovered Cohort 3 donors got two negative PCRs, got clearance, or saw symptom resolution. The CDR3 loop spans 15 amino acids. The ends were cut back, 2 bases at V and 0 bases at J, with 11 bases in the middle. The germline V gene has CDR1 MNHNS and CDR2 SASEGT. This clone was observed once. The protocol was immunoSEQ multiplex PCR, while the TCRdb copy is restricted to in-frame clones and leaves out a portion. The repertoire consists of 200,000 to 250,000 clones, with about four fifths occurring once and the leading ten covering about 1.8%.

The source of this sequence is a man aged 55-75 years who had recovered from COVID-19. The chain has TRBV6-1 and TRBJ2-7; a weak D match, TRBD2 (6 bases). Material: PBMCs or T cells enriched from blood (not recorded which). CDR3 in amino acids: CASSELAGISYEQYF. The CDR3 region has the DNA TGTGCCAGCAGTGAATTGGCGGGGATCTCCTACGAGCAGTACTTC.